The present T cell receptor beta chain was sequenced within a study of graft-versus-host responses after intestinal transplantation. Across the whole study: Transplant recipients had multivisceral, liver-intestinal, or isolated intestinal grafts. Every recipient had anti-thymocyte globulin induction and around 3 years of tacrolimus plus steroids.

Using immunoSEQ multiplex PCR, the repertoire was profiled, and TCRdb retains in-frame clones only, with some absent. The data contain about 71,000 clones, less than 95% of them singletons. Overall study findings and caveats: Peak circulating GvH clone levels were associated with early post-transplant HvG declines.

This clone appeared once. Its specificity is not known. The CDR3 has 14 residues. Germline V lookup: CDR1 LGHNA, CDR2 YNFKEQ. The ends were cut back, 0 bases at V and 6 bases at J, with 11 bases in the middle. V gene TRBV4-2 combines with J gene TRBJ1-2; D is possibly TRBD1 (6 bases). The specimen was unstimulated CD8+ T cells sorted from spleen or lymph node cells, collected before intestinal transplant. The sequence was collected from a human donor who received an intestinal transplant. The CDR3 reads CASSQEGAADGYTF. CDR3 DNA sequence: TGTGCCAGCAGCCAAGAGGGGGCAGCGGATGGCTACACCTTC.